This T cell receptor beta chain was recovered during a study of cytomegalovirus exposure and HLA in healthy donors. Donors likely had unrecorded immune exposures despite being nominally healthy when sampled. Between the trimmed V and J ends, which lost 0 bases and 8 bases, there was a span of 13 bases. The CDR3 covers 14 residues. Germline V gene lookup returns CDR1 MNHNY and CDR2 SVGAGI (reference sequence). Study-level findings and limits: Across HLA loci, a later analysis found differing TCR association rates, with DRB1 most and HLA-C fewest. Data from an earlier analysis indicated that most TCR beta V segments were productive either about 87% or about 30% of the time.

On this clone: Its target is unknown.

PCR used 60 Vbeta primers and 13 Jbeta primers. The table came from immunoSEQ multiplex PCR; TCRdb's copy has only in-frame clones and leaves some out. Of about 140,000 clones in the sample, roughly 79% were seen once. The sequencing input was PBMCs. The rearrangement uses TRBV6-6 and TRBJ1-2; D remains ambiguous. The sequence came from a man between 18 and 29 years old in good health and CMV-seronegative. The CDR3 sequence is CASSYSPGLRGYTF. CDR3 nucleotides: TGTGCCAGCAGTTACTCGCCAGGCCTTCGGGGCTACACCTTC.